This is a list of T cell receptor beta chains from one sample in a study of T cells expressing NK-cell markers. From the 5' RACE reads, TCRdb lists one entry per CDR3 protein and no DNA. This sample's clone table lists approximately 420,000 distinct CDR3 sequences. The specimen was blood T cells: a sorted CD56 or NKG2C T cell subset, CD4+ or CD8+ T cells, or bulk PBMC T cells (not recorded which). Receptors were obtained from a woman aged 45-65 years in good health. CDR3s include the opening cysteine and the closing phenylalanine or tryptophan. Fields, in order: V gene, J gene, CDR3 protein.

TRBV7-9	TRBJ2-1	CASSLVTLAGYDEQFF
TRBV4-1	TRBJ2-3	CASSHRKLTGTSGDTDTQYF
TRBV12-3/TRBV12-4	TRBJ2-6	CAILDRGIYSGANVLTF
TRBV12-5	TRBJ2-1	CASGWRGLAGVPYNEQFF
TRBV5-1	TRBJ2-5	CASSFGSQETQYF
TRBV12-3/TRBV12-4	TRBJ2-7	CASSPLARSSYEQYF
TRBV9	TRBJ2-1	CASSVGTGTYNEQFF
TRBV20-1	TRBJ2-1	CRGIRTGTSVNNEQFF
TRBV5-1	TRBJ2-3	CASSRGLAGQDTQYF
TRBV4-1	TRBJ2-1	CASSQASGRKTYNEQFF
TRBV3-1	TRBJ2-1	CASSQARVGPSSYNEQFF
TRBV12-3/TRBV12-4	TRBJ1-2	CASRKDRDRGYTF
TRBV28	TRBJ2-1	CASSPLLAGGRYNEQFF
TRBV13	TRBJ1-1	CASSLGGLGQMNTEAFF
TRBV5-6	TRBJ2-3	CASSLVLEGRADTQYF
TRBV6-5	TRBJ2-4	CASSSRQGAKNIQYF
TRBV5-1	TRBJ1-2	CASSLDRRSNYGYTF
TRBV7-9	TRBJ1-1	CASSLGGAGNTEAFF
TRBV20-1	TRBJ2-1	CSASPGQWEQFF
TRBV20-1	TRBJ2-5	CSAQTPDRGLETQYF
TRBV25-1	TRBJ1-2	CASTGTKGSYTF